These T cell receptor beta chains were read from a single sample in a study of cytomegalovirus exposure and HLA in healthy donors. TCRdb's copy holds only in-frame clones and misses some; the assay was immunoSEQ multiplex PCR. The sample lists about 140,000 clones; 84% were seen once. Sequencing was performed on PBMCs. These receptors were obtained from a woman in her 30s in good health and CMV-seronegative. CDR3s include the opening cysteine and the closing phenylalanine or tryptophan. Fields, in order: clone size, J gene, V gene, D gene, CDR3 protein, CDR3 DNA. The D gene is left open where the match is weak. For some rows the clone size is stated as once, few or many, or as a class when expanded; others skip it.

clone_size: once
j_call: TRBJ1-4
v_call: TRBV5-1
d_call: TRBD1
cdr3_aa: CASSFGQGGREKLFF
cdr3_nt: TGCGCCAGCAGCTTCGGACAGGGAGGGAGGGAAAAACTGTTTTTT

clone_size: .
j_call: TRBJ2-7
v_call: TRBV29-1
d_call: .
cdr3_aa: CSVLTGYEQYF
cdr3_nt: TGCAGCGTGCTAACAGGGTACGAGCAGTACTTC

clone_size: .
j_call: TRBJ2-3
v_call: TRBV6-1
d_call: .
cdr3_aa: CASSVAYTSTDTQYF
cdr3_nt: TGTGCCAGCAGTGTTGCGTATACTAGCACAGATACGCAGTATTTT

clone_size: .
j_call: TRBJ1-6
v_call: TRBV7-9
d_call: .
cdr3_aa: CASSPYGEIRSPLHF
cdr3_nt: TGTGCCAGCAGCCCCTACGGGGAGATACGGTCACCCCTCCACTTT

clone_size: once
j_call: TRBJ1-5
v_call: TRBV27
d_call: .
cdr3_aa: CASTGQTNQPQHF
cdr3_nt: TGTGCCAGCACTGGGCAGACCAATCAGCCCCAGCATTTT

clone_size: .
j_call: TRBJ2-1
v_call: TRBV6-6
d_call: TRBD2
cdr3_aa: CASTLGGGYNEQFF
cdr3_nt: TGTGCCAGCACCCTTGGCGGGGGATACAATGAGCAGTTCTTC

clone_size: .
j_call: TRBJ2-1
v_call: TRBV7-6
d_call: .
cdr3_aa: CASSPRRDNEQFF
cdr3_nt: TGTGCCAGCAGCCCAAGACGGGACAATGAGCAGTTCTTC

clone_size: .
j_call: TRBJ2-3
v_call: TRBV29-1
d_call: .
cdr3_aa: CSVDLWSADTQYF
cdr3_nt: TGCAGCGTTGATTTATGGTCAGCAGATACGCAGTATTTT

clone_size: few
j_call: TRBJ1-5
v_call: TRBV6-6
d_call: .
cdr3_aa: CASSYSKPQHF
cdr3_nt: TGTGCCAGCAGTTACTCTAAGCCCCAGCATTTT

clone_size: .
j_call: TRBJ1-4
v_call: TRBV15
d_call: TRBD1
cdr3_aa: CATSRAGQGWEKLFF
cdr3_nt: TGTGCCACCAGCAGAGCCGGACAGGGTTGGGAAAAACTGTTTTTT

clone_size: .
j_call: TRBJ2-7
v_call: TRBV28
d_call: .
cdr3_aa: CASSFPRDTYEQYF
cdr3_nt: TGTGCCAGCAGTTTTCCCAGGGATACCTACGAGCAGTACTTC

clone_size: .
j_call: TRBJ2-2
v_call: TRBV28
d_call: TRBD1
cdr3_aa: CASRTGDIYYYTGELFF
cdr3_nt: TGTGCCAGCAGGACAGGGGACATATACTACTACACCGGGGAGCTGTTTTTT

clone_size: .
j_call: TRBJ2-3
v_call: TRBV5-4
d_call: .
cdr3_aa: CASSFGAGSTDTQYF
cdr3_nt: TGTGCCAGCAGCTTTGGGGCGGGGAGCACAGATACGCAGTATTTT

clone_size: .
j_call: TRBJ2-3
v_call: TRBV27
d_call: TRBD2
cdr3_aa: CASSSRGSGTTDTQYF
cdr3_nt: TGTGCCAGCAGTTCACGGGGTAGCGGGACCACAGATACGCAGTATTTT

clone_size: .
j_call: TRBJ2-1
v_call: TRBV29-1
d_call: .
cdr3_aa: CSVEDIARDEQFF
cdr3_nt: TGCAGCGTTGAAGATATCGCCCGCGATGAGCAGTTCTTC